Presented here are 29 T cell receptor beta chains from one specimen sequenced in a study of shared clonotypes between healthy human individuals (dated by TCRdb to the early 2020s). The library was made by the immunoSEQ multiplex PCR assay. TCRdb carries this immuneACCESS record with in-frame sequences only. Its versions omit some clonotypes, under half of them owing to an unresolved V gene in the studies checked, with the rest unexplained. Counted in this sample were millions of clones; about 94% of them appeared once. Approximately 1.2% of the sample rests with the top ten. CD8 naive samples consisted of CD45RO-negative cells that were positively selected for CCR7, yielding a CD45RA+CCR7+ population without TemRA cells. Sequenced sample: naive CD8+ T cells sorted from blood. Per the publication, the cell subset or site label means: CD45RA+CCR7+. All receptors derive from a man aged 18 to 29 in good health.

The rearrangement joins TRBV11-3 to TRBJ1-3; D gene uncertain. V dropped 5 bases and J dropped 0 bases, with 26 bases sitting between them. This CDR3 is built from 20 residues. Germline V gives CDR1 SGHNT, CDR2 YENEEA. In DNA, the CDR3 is TGTGCCAGCAGCCTCACGAGACCGCTCCCCCGGATTAACTCTGGAAACACCATATATTTT. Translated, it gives CASSLTRPLPRINSGNTIYF.

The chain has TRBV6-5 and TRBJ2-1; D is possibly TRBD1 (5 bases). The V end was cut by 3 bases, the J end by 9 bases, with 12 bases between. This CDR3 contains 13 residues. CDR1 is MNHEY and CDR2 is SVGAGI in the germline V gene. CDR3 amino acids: CASSYSQAGEQFF. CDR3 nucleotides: TGTGCCAGCAGTTATTCACAGGCCGGTGAGCAGTTCTTC.

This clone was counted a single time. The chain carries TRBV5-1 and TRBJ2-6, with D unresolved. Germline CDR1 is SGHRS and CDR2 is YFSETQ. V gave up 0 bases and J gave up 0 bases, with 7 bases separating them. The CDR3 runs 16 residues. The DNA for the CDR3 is TGCGCCAGCAGCTTGGACCGTTACTCTGGGGCCAACGTCCTGACTTTC. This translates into CASSLDRYSGANVLTF.

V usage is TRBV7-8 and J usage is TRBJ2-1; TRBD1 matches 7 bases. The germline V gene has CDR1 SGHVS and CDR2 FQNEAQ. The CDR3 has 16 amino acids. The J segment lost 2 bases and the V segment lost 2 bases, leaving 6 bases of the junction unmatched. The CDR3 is CASSLIETGPYNEQFF. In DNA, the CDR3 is TGTGCCAGCAGCTTAATCGAGACAGGGCCCTACAATGAGCAGTTCTTC.

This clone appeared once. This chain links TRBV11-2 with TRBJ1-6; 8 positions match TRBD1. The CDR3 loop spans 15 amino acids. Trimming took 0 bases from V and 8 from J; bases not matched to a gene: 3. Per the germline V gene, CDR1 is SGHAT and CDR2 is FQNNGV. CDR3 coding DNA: TGTGCCAGCAGCTTAGAAGGGACAGGCCATTCACCCCTCCACTTT. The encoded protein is CASSLEGTGHSPLHF. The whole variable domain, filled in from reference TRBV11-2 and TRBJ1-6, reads EAGVAQSPRYKIIEKRQSVAFWCNPISGHATLYWYQQILGQGPKLLIQFQNNGVVDDSQLPKDRFSAERLKGVDSTLKIQPAKLEDSAVYLCASSLEGTGHSPLHFGNGTRLTVT.

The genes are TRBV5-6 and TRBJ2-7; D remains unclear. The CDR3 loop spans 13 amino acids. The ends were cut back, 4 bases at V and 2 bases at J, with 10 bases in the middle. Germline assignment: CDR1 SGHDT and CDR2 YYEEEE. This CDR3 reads CASSPQSPYEQYF. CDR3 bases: TGTGCCAGCAGCCCCCAATCCCCCTACGAGCAGTACTTC. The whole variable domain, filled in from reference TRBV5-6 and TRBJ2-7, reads DAGVTQSPTHLIKTRGQQVTLRCSPKSGHDTVSWYQQALGQGPQFIFQYYEEEERQRGNFPDRFSGHQFPNYSSELNVNALLLGDSALYLCASSPQSPYEQYFGPGTRLTVT.

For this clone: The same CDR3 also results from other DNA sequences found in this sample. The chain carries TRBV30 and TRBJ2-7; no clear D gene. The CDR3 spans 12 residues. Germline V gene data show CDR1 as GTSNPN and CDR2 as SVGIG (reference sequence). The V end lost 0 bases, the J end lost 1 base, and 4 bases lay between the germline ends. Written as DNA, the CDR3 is TGTGCCTGGAGTGTGACGTCCTACGAGCAGTACTTC. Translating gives CAWSVTSYEQYF.

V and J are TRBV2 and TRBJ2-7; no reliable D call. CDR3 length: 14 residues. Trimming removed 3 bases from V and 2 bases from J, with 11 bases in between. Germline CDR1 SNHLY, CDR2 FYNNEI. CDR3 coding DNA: TGTGCCAGCAGTGAGGGTTGGGAACCCTACGAGCAGTACTTC. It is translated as CASSEGWEPYEQYF.

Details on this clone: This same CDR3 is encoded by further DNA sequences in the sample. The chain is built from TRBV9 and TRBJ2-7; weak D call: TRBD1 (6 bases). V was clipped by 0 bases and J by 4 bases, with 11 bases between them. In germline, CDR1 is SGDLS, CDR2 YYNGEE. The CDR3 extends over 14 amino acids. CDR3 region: CASSVEDSAYEQYF. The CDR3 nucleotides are TGTGCCAGCAGCGTAGAGGACAGCGCATACGAGCAGTACTTC.

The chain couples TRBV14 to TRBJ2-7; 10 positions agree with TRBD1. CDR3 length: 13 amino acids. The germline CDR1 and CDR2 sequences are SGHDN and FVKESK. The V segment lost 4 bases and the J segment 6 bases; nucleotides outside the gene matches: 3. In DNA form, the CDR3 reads TGTGCCAGCAGCCGGACAGGGGGTGGCGAGCAGTACTTC. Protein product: CASSRTGGGEQYF.

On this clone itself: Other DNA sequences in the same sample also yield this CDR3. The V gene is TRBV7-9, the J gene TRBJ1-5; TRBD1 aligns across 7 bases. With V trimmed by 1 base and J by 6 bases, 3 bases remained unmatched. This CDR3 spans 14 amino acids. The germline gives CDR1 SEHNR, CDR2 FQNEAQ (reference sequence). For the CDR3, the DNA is TGTGCCAGCAGCTTAGGGCAGGGGGTTCAGCCCCAGCATTTT. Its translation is CASSLGQGVQPQHF.

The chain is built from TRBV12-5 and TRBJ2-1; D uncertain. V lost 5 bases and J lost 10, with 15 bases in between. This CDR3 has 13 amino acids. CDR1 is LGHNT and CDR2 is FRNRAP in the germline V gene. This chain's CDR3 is CASGLGLREEQFF. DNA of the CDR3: TGTGCTAGTGGTCTAGGTCTCAGAGAAGAGCAGTTCTTC.

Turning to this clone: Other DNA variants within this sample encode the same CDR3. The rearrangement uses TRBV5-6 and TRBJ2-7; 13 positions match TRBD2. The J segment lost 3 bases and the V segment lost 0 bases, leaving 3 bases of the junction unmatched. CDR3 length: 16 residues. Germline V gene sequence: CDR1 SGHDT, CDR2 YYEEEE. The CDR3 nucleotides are TGTGCCAGCAGCTTGGCGACTAGCGGGAGGTTCTACGAGCAGTACTTC. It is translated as CASSLATSGRFYEQYF.

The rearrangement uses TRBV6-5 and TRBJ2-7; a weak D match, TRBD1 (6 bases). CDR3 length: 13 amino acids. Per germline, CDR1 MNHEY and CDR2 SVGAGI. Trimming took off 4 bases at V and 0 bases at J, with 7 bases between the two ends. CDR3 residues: CASSWDTSYEQYF. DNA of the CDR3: TGTGCCAGCAGTTGGGACACCTCCTACGAGCAGTACTTC.

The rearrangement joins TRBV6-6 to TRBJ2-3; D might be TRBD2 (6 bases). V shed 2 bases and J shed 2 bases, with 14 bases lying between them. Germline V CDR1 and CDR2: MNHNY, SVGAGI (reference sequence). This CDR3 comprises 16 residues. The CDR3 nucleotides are TGTGCCAGCAGTTACCGGGACTTGTCCCTCACAGATACGCAGTATTTT. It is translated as CASSYRDLSLTDTQYF.

CDR3 sequence: CASSLDVGWINYGYTF. For the CDR3, the DNA is TGTGCCAGCAGCTTAGATGTAGGGTGGATTAACTATGGCTACACCTTC. V is TRBV7-9 and J is TRBJ1-2, with D unresolved. The CDR3 is made up of 16 amino acids. V was shortened by 1 base and J by 1 base, with 13 bases between the two germline ends. The V gene's germline CDR1 is SEHNR and CDR2 FQNEAQ (reference sequence).

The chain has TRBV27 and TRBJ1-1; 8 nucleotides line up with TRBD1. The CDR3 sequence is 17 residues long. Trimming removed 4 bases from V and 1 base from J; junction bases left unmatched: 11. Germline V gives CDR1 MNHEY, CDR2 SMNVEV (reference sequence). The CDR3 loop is CASSSTGDGIRNTEAFF. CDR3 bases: TGTGCCAGCAGTTCGACAGGGGACGGGATCCGGAACACTGAAGCTTTCTTT.

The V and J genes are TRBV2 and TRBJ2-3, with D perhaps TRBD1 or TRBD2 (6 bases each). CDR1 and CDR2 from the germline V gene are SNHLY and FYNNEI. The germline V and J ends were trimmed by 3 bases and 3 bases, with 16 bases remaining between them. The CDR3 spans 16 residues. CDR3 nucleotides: TGTGCCAGCAGTGATCTATGGGGGGCGTTTACAGATACGCAGTATTTT. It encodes CASSDLWGAFTDTQYF.

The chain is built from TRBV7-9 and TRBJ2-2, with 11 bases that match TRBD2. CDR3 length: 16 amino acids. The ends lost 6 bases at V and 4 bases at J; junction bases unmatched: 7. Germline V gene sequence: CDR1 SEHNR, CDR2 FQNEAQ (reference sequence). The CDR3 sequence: CASSSLAGGLTGELFF. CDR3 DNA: TGTGCCAGCAGTTCCCTAGCGGGGGGACTCACCGGGGAGCTGTTTTTT.

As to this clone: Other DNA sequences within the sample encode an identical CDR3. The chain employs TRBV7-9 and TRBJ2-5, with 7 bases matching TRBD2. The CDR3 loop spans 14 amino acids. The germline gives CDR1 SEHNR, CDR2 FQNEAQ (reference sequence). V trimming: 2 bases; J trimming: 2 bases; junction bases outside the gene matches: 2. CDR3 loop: CASSLSGGQETQYF. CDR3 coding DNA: TGTGCCAGCAGCTTATCGGGGGGACAAGAGACCCAGTACTTC.

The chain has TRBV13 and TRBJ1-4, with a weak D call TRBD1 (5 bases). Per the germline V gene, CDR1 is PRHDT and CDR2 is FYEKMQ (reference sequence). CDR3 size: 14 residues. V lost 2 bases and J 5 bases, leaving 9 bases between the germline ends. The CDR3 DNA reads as TGTGCCAGCAGCTTACGGGACGGGAATGAAAAACTGTTTTTT. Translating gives CASSLRDGNEKLFF.

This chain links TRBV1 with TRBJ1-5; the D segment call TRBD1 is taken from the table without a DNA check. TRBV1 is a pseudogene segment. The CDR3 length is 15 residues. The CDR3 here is CTSSHPGTGNQPQHF. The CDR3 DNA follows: TGCACCAGCAGCCACCCGGGGACAGGTAATCAGCCCCAGCATTTT.

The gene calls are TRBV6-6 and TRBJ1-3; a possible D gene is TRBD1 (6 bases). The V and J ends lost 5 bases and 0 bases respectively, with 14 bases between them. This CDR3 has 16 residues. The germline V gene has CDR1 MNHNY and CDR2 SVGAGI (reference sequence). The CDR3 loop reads CASSADSSLSGNTIYF. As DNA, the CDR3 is TGTGCCAGCAGTGCGGACAGTTCACTCTCTGGAAACACCATATATTTT.

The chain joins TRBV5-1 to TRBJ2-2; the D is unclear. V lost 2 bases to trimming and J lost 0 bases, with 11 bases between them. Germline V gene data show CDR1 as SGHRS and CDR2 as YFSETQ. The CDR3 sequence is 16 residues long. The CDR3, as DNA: TGCGCCAGCAGCTTCCTAGATGCCCCGAACACCGGGGAGCTGTTTTTT. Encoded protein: CASSFLDAPNTGELFF.

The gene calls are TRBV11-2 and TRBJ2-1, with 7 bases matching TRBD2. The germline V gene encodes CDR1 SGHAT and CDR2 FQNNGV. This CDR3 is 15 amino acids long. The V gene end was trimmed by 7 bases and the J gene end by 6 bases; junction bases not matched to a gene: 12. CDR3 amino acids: CASNPPLADSNEQFF. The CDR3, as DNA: TGTGCCAGCAACCCCCCGCTAGCGGATTCCAATGAGCAGTTCTTC.

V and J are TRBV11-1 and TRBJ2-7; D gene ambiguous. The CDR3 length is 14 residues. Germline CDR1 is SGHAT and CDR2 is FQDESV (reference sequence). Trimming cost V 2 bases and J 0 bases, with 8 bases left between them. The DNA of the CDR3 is TGTGCCAGCAGCTTACATTCTAACTCCTACGAGCAGTACTTC. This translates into CASSLHSNSYEQYF.

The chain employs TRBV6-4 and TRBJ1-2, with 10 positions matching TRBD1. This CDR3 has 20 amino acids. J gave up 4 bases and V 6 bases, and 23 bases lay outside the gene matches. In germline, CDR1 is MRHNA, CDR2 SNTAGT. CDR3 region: CASRPGPGTGAPQSFYGYTF. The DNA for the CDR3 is TGTGCCAGCAGACCTGGACCCGGGACAGGGGCGCCCCAATCCTTCTATGGCTACACCTTC.

The CDR3 DNA sequence: TGTGCCAGCAGCTTAGATGGCAGGGAAGAGACCCAGTACTTC. Amino acid sequence: CASSLDGREETQYF. This chain connects TRBV7-9 to TRBJ2-5, with D perhaps TRBD1 (5 bases). This CDR3 is 14 amino acids long. CDR1 is SEHNR, CDR2 FQNEAQ, per germline (reference sequence). Trimming cost V 1 base and J 3 bases, with 9 bases left between them. Supplemented by reference TRBV7-9 and TRBJ2-5, the full variable domain reads DTGVSQNPRHKITKRGQNVTFRCDPISEHNRLYWYRQTLGQGPEFLTYFQNEAQLEKSRLLSDRFSAERPKGSFSTLEIQRTEQGDSAMYLCASSLDGREETQYFGPGTRLLVL.

This chain's CDR3 is CASSSYIGTGENIQYF. DNA for the CDR3: TGTGCCAGCAGCTCTTATATAGGGACAGGAGAAAACATTCAGTACTTC. The genes are TRBV7-9 and TRBJ2-4; 8 bases match TRBD1. The CDR3 extends over 16 amino acids. The V and J ends lost 4 bases and 5 bases, in that order; junction bases with no gene match: 10. CDR1 is SEHNR, CDR2 FQNEAQ, per germline (reference sequence).